This T cell receptor beta chain came from a study of neurological immune-mediated disorders. Per the germline V gene, CDR1 is SNHLY and CDR2 is FYNNEI. This CDR3 contains 18 residues. J gave up 3 bases and V 0 bases, and 9 bases lay outside the gene matches. TCRdb processed the 5' RACE reads anew with MiXCR; each CDR3 protein has one entry. This sample carries about 38,000 distinct CDR3 sequences, 7% to 8.5% of them seen once, and the ten largest clones take approximately 5.7%. This clonotype was seen ten or more times. This rearrangement joins TRBV2 to TRBJ2-3, with 10 bases aligning to TRBD2. What was sequenced was CD4+ T cells from blood. The TCR was taken from a man aged 45-65 years in good health. The CDR3 DNA reads TGTGCCAGCAGTGAAGCGCGGCTAGCGGGAGTCGGTACAGATACGCAGTATTTT. It translates to CASSEARLAGVGTDTQYF.